This T cell receptor (beta chain) was profiled in a study of response to subunit inactivated influenza vaccine. About this clonotype: Its antigen is unidentified.

Germline CDR1 is SGHRS and CDR2 is YFSETQ. The germline V and J ends were trimmed by 2 bases and 7 bases, with 21 bases remaining between them. CDR3 size: 16 residues. General observations from the study: Seasonal influenza vaccination, on each occasion, was suggested by the authors to recruit few new T cells.

MiXCR, run by TCRdb on the RT-PCR reads, gives a single entry per CDR3 protein. The table shows over 750,000 distinct CDR3 sequences, with roughly 20% occurring only once. This chain connects TRBV5-1 to TRBJ1-1; tentative D call: TRBD1 (6 bases). Sequencing was performed on PBMCs from blood, taken 5 days after vaccination. The TCR comes from a man aged 45-65 years who received an inactivated influenza vaccine. CDR3 loop: CASSLNGQRAPVEAFF. Written as DNA, the CDR3 is TGCGCCAGCAGCTTAAACGGACAGAGGGCGCCTGTTGAAGCTTTCTTT.